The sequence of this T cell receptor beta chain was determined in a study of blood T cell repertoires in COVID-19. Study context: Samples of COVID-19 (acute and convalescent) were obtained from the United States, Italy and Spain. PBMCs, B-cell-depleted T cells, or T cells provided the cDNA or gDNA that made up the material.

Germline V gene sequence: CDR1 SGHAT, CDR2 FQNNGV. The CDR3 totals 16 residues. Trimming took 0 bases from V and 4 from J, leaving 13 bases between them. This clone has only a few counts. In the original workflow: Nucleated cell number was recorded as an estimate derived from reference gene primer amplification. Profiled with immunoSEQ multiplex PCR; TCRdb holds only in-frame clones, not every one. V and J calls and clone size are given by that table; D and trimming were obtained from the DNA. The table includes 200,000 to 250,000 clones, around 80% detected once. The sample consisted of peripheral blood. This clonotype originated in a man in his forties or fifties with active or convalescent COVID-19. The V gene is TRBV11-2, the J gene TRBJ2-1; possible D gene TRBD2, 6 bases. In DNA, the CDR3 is TGTGCCAGCAGCTTAGATGTGGGTGGGACTTACAATGAGCAGTTCTTC. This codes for CASSLDVGGTYNEQFF. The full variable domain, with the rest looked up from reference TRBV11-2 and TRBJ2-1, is EAGVAQSPRYKIIEKRQSVAFWCNPISGHATLYWYQQILGQGPKLLIQFQNNGVVDDSQLPKDRFSAERLKGVDSTLKIQPAKLEDSAVYLCASSLDVGGTYNEQFFGPGTRLTVL.